This T cell receptor beta chain was recorded in a study of shared clonotypes between healthy human individuals. Trimming shortened V by 6 bases and J by 2 bases, and 14 bases separated the two germline ends. Germline CDR1 reads LNHDA; CDR2 reads SQIVND (reference sequence). CDR3 length equals 14 residues. Generated by immunoSEQ multiplex PCR, the TCRdb table keeps only in-frame clones and is missing some. The sample lists about half a million clones; 70% to 80% were seen once. What was sequenced was PBMCs. V gene TRBV19 combines with J gene TRBJ2-7, with D perhaps TRBD1 (6 bases). The source is a woman between 35 and 50 years old in good health. Some clones in this sample may be carry-over from other donors' samples. CDR3: CASSKTGGTYEQYF. Here the CDR3 DNA reads TGTGCCAGTAGCAAGACAGGCGGAACCTACGAGCAGTACTTC.